Each of the 27 T cell receptor beta chains below was sequenced from the same sample in a study of blood T cells in healthy people across ages. Alongside a J-beta primer mix, a sample-barcoded 5' primer served in a second PCR lasting roughly 6 to 12 cycles. MiXCR was run by TCRdb on the 5' RACE reads, yielding one entry per CDR3 protein. The sample has approximately 800,000 distinct CDR3 sequences; roughly 35% are singletons. The specimen sequenced was blood. The receptors stem from a man between 18 and 35 years old in good health.

This rearrangement joins TRBV19 to TRBJ1-5; D perhaps matches TRBD1 (6 bases). The CDR3 covers 13 residues. V was pared by 9 bases and J by 3 bases, with 12 bases between. CDR1 LNHDA and CDR2 SQIVND come from the germline V gene (reference sequence). The CDR3 here is CASTGQNNQPQHF. For the CDR3, the DNA is TGTGCCAGCACTGGACAGAACAATCAGCCCCAGCATTTT. The variable domain in full, with the rest retrieved from reference TRBV19 and TRBJ1-5, is DGGITQSPKYLFRKEGQNVTLSCEQNLNHDAMYWYRQDPGQGLRLIYYSQIVNDFQKGDIAEGYSVSREKKESFPLTVTSAQKNPTAFYLCASTGQNNQPQHFGDGTRLSIL.

This rearrangement joins TRBV28 to TRBJ2-5; no firm D call. With 7 bases removed from V and 0 bases from J, the gap between germline ends came to 6 bases. There are 12 residues in the CDR3. Germline loops: CDR1 MDHEN, CDR2 SYDVKM. The CDR3 sequence: CASTWDQETQYF. The CDR3 nucleotides read TGTGCCAGCACTTGGGACCAAGAGACCCAGTACTTC.

This chain uses TRBV20-1 with TRBJ2-3; tentative D call: TRBD2 (5 bases). This CDR3 comprises 14 residues. The ends were cut back, 5 bases at V and 4 bases at J, with 16 bases in the middle. Germline loops: CDR1 DFQATT, CDR2 SNEGSKA (reference sequence). CDR3 protein: CSAWKLDGSDTQYF. Written as DNA, the CDR3 is TGCAGTGCTTGGAAACTAGACGGGTCAGATACGCAGTATTTT.

V gene TRBV4-2 combines with J gene TRBJ1-2, with TRBD1 matching 10 bases. CDR3 length: 15 residues. Germline CDR1 is LGHNA and CDR2 is YNFKEQ. Trimming at V came to 4 bases and at J to 6 bases, leaving 8 bases not matched to a gene. CDR3: CASSPQGQGLDGYTF. As DNA, the CDR3 is TGTGCCAGCAGCCCCCAGGGACAGGGGTTGGATGGCTACACCTTC.

This clonotype was seen a handful of times. The gene calls are TRBV5-1 and TRBJ1-1; perhaps TRBD1 as D (6 bases). The germline gives CDR1 SGHRS, CDR2 YFSETQ. V was pared by 0 bases and J by 5 bases, with 11 bases between. There are 14 residues in the CDR3. CDR3 in amino acids: CASSLGSGTTEAFF. The DNA for the CDR3 is TGCGCCAGCAGCTTGGGGTCCGGGACAACTGAAGCTTTCTTT.

This clonotype was seen many times. The chain carries TRBV7-2 and TRBJ2-7; no definite D call. Germline loops: CDR1 SGHTA, CDR2 FQGNSA. V lost 7 bases and J lost 2, with 15 bases in between. The CDR3 contains 14 residues. The CDR3 DNA reads as TGTGCCAGCAACTCTCCCGTTGGTCCCTACGAGCAGTACTTC. Amino acid sequence: CASNSPVGPYEQYF.

This clonotype was recorded many times. The chain recombines TRBV4-3 with TRBJ2-5; D is uncertain. The CDR3 consists of 15 residues. In germline, CDR1 is LGHNA, CDR2 YSLEER. V dropped 1 base and J dropped 1 base, with 10 bases sitting between them. CDR3: CASSQGGSTQETQYF. CDR3 sequence (DNA): TGCGCCAGCAGCCAAGGCGGCTCGACCCAAGAGACCCAGTACTTC.

In its sample, this clonotype was seen a few times. The chain has TRBV20-1 and TRBJ2-2; TRBD2 aligns across 8 bases. The junction had 10 bases not matched to a gene; V was cut back by 3 bases and J by 4 bases. The germline V gene encodes CDR1 DFQATT and CDR2 SNEGSKA (reference sequence). This CDR3 has 16 amino acids. The chain's CDR3 is CSASFGGGLGTGELFF. CDR3 bases: TGCAGTGCTAGTTTCGGGGGGGGGCTAGGCACCGGGGAGCTGTTTTTT.

The genes are TRBV18 and TRBJ1-3; D perhaps matches TRBD1 (5 bases). Germline V gene sequence: CDR1 KGHSH, CDR2 LQKENI. The CDR3 runs 16 residues. Trimming cost V 3 bases and J 0 bases, with 12 bases left between them. The CDR3 nucleotides read TGTGCCAGCTCACCGGTTGCAGGGACCTCTGGAAACACCATATATTTT. Residues: CASSPVAGTSGNTIYF.

Concerning this clonotype itself: The junction shows a germline mismatch at one end, possibly a read error. The chain carries TRBV6-5 and TRBJ1-6; TRBD1 might be the D (6 bases). The CDR3 runs to 12 residues. Per germline, CDR1 MNHEY and CDR2 SVGAGI. CDR3 DNA sequence: TGTGCCAGCGCCCAGGGGAATTCACCCCCCCACTTT. This codes for CASAQGNSPPHF.

V usage is TRBV20-1 and J usage is TRBJ1-1; D is ambiguous. CDR3 size: 11 residues. Trimming shortened V by 3 bases and J by 3 bases, and 5 bases separated the two germline ends. Germline loops: CDR1 DFQATT, CDR2 SNEGSKA (reference sequence). The CDR3 spells CSASADTEAFF. DNA for the CDR3: TGCAGTGCTAGTGCTGACACTGAAGCTTTCTTT.

V gene TRBV6-6 combines with J gene TRBJ1-1; 8 bases agree with TRBD1. The CDR3 has 15 residues. Germline V gives CDR1 MNHNY, CDR2 SVGAGI (reference sequence). V lost 5 bases to trimming and J lost 6 bases; unmatched junction nucleotides: 11. The DNA of the CDR3 is TGTGCCAGCAGTACTCGGACAGGGTTTAAATCTGAAGCTTTCTTT. Amino acids: CASSTRTGFKSEAFF.

At least ten counts were recorded for this clonotype. The chain has TRBV2 and TRBJ2-3, with D perhaps matching TRBD2 (6 bases). From germline, CDR1 is SNHLY and CDR2 FYNNEI. This CDR3 comprises 15 residues. V lost 3 bases to trimming and J lost 1 base, with 11 bases between them. The CDR3 spells CASSESGLGTDTQYF. In DNA form, the CDR3 reads TGTGCCAGCAGTGAGTCGGGACTGGGCACAGATACGCAGTATTTT. The full variable domain, its missing parts supplied by reference TRBV2 and TRBJ2-3, is EPEVTQTPSHQVTQMGQEVILRCVPISNHLYFYWYRQILGQKVEFLVSFYNNEISEKSEIFDDQFSVERPDGSNFTLKIRSTKLEDSAMYFCASSESGLGTDTQYFGPGTRLTVL.

CDR3 protein: CASSLIPGGEQFF. CDR3 DNA sequence: TGTGCCAGCAGCCTCATCCCAGGGGGTGAGCAGTTCTTC. This chain joins TRBV7-9 and TRBJ2-1; TRBD1 matches 7 bases. The CDR3 is 13 amino acids. CDR1 and CDR2 from the germline V gene are SEHNR and FQNEAQ (reference sequence). V lost 5 bases to trimming and J lost 9 bases; unmatched junction nucleotides: 7.

This clonotype was detected only a few times. The chain has TRBV10-3 and TRBJ2-3; unclear D gene. The CDR3 length is 13 residues. Germline CDR1 and CDR2: ENHRY and SYGVKD. Trimming pared 8 bases from V and 4 bases from J, leaving 13 bases between. CDR3 protein: CAIGPALADTQYF. The CDR3 bases are TGTGCCATCGGACCGGCCCTCGCAGATACGCAGTATTTT.

Only one count was recorded for this clonotype. The chain employs TRBV14 and TRBJ1-2; a weak D match, TRBD1 (6 bases). Germline assignment: CDR1 SGHDN and CDR2 FVKESK. V lost 4 bases, J lost 6 bases, and 12 bases lay in between. The CDR3 extends over 13 amino acids. CDR3 protein: CASSRWTADGYTF. CDR3 nucleotides: TGTGCCAGCAGCCGGTGGACAGCCGATGGCTACACCTTC. Supplemented by reference TRBV14 and TRBJ1-2, the full variable domain reads EAGVTQFPSHSVIEKGQTVTLRCDPISGHDNLYWYRRVMGKEIKFLLHFVKESKQDESGMPNNRFLAERTGGTYSTLKVQPAELEDSGVYFCASSRWTADGYTFGSGTRLTVV.

This clonotype was detected a few times. The V and J genes are TRBV24-1 and TRBJ1-5; 7 bases are shared with TRBD1. The CDR3 has 14 amino acids. Losses at the gene ends were 5 bases for V and 4 bases for J; bases not matched to a gene: 4. Germline V gene lookup returns CDR1 KGHDR and CDR2 SFDVKD. CDR3 amino acids: CATSGKGANQPQHF. CDR3 DNA sequence: TGTGCCACCAGTGGTAAGGGGGCGAATCAGCCCCAGCATTTT.

The chain employs TRBV7-8 and TRBJ2-5; perhaps D is TRBD1 or TRBD2 (5 bases each). The CDR3 totals 14 residues. V dropped 4 bases and J dropped 4 bases, with 13 bases sitting between them. In germline, CDR1 is SGHVS, CDR2 FQNEAQ. The CDR3 spells CASSSGTSRETQYF. CDR3 nucleotides: TGTGCCAGCAGCTCAGGGACGTCCCGAGAGACCCAGTACTTC.

The chain carries TRBV7-9 and TRBJ1-2; TRBD1 matches 9 bases. The CDR3 length is 15 residues. J gave up 5 bases and V 4 bases, and 8 bases lay outside the gene matches. CDR1 is SEHNR, CDR2 FQNEAQ, per germline (reference sequence). The CDR3 spells CASSSLPGQGYGYTF. The CDR3, as DNA: TGTGCCAGCAGCTCTCTTCCGGGACAGGGTTATGGCTACACCTTC.

V and J are TRBV25-1 and TRBJ2-7; the D gene is possibly TRBD1 (6 bases). V gave up 5 bases and J gave up 1 base, with 15 bases separating them. The CDR3 contains 15 residues. CDR1 and CDR2 from the germline V gene are MGHDK and SYGVNS. The CDR3 DNA sequence: TGTGCCAGCAGTTCGGTAAAGGGGGTATCCTACGAGCAGTACTTC. Translated, it gives CASSSVKGVSYEQYF.

The chain combines TRBV20-1 with TRBJ2-2; D is perhaps TRBD2 (6 bases). V was trimmed by 5 bases and J by 0 bases, leaving 10 bases between them. This CDR3 spans 14 amino acids. From germline, CDR1 is DFQATT and CDR2 SNEGSKA (reference sequence). The CDR3 sequence is CSAGTEANTGELFF. The CDR3 DNA reads TGCAGTGCTGGGACTGAAGCGAACACCGGGGAGCTGTTTTTT.

This clonotype was seen a handful of times. CDR3 residues: CASSRMDRGHNSPLHF. The CDR3 DNA is TGTGCCAGCAGCCGAATGGACAGGGGTCATAATTCACCCCTCCACTTT. The chain links TRBV3-1 to TRBJ1-6, with 9 positions matching TRBD1. V trimming: 4 bases; J trimming: 5 bases; junction bases outside the gene matches: 6. This CDR3 comprises 16 residues. CDR1 LGHDT and CDR2 YNNKEL come from the germline V gene (reference sequence).

The chain links TRBV28 to TRBJ1-1; 10 bases map to TRBD1. Germline V gene sequence: CDR1 MDHEN, CDR2 SYDVKM. Trimming at V came to 8 bases and at J to 1 base, leaving 4 bases not matched to a gene. CDR3 length: 14 residues. CDR3 in DNA: TGTGCCAGCGGGGGGGACAGGGGGAACACTGAAGCTTTCTTT. Amino acid sequence: CASGGDRGNTEAFF.

This clonotype was counted between two and nine times. The V gene is TRBV7-2, the J gene TRBJ2-1, with 9 bases aligning to TRBD2. Losses at the gene ends were 0 bases for V and 7 bases for J; bases not matched to a gene: 4. CDR1 SGHTA and CDR2 FQGNSA come from the germline V gene. The CDR3 covers 15 residues. The CDR3 loop reads CASSLASGGQNEQFF. The CDR3 nucleotides read TGTGCCAGCAGCTTAGCTAGCGGGGGCCAAAATGAGCAGTTCTTC. The whole variable domain, filled in from reference TRBV7-2 and TRBJ2-1, reads GAGVSQSPSNKVTEKGKDVELRCDPISGHTALYWYRQSLGQGLEFLIYFQGNSAPDKSGLPSDRFSAERTGGSVSTLTIQRTQQEDSAVYLCASSLASGGQNEQFFGPGTRLTVL.

This clonotype came up a few times. The chain carries TRBV6-5 and TRBJ1-2; TRBD1 might be the D (5 bases). Germline loops: CDR1 MNHEY, CDR2 SVGAGI. The CDR3 spans 12 residues. V dropped 8 bases and J dropped 2 bases, with 9 bases sitting between them. The CDR3 DNA follows: TGTGCCAGCGGGCGGGGGAACTATGGCTACACCTTC. It codes for CASGRGNYGYTF.

The V gene is TRBV25-1, the J gene TRBJ2-7; D is unresolved. Germline CDR1 reads MGHDK; CDR2 reads SYGVNS. The CDR3 is 14 residues long. V gave up 0 bases and J gave up 0 bases, with 6 bases separating them. The CDR3 is CASSEYFNSYEQYF. In nucleotides, the CDR3 is TGTGCCAGCAGTGAATACTTCAACTCCTACGAGCAGTACTTC.

The V and J genes are TRBV20-1 and TRBJ1-2; D possibly corresponds to TRBD1 (6 bases). This CDR3 contains 13 residues. The V and J ends lost 3 bases and 2 bases respectively, with 10 bases between them. Per germline, CDR1 DFQATT and CDR2 SNEGSKA (reference sequence). CDR3 loop: CSARVQGNYGYTF. The CDR3 DNA is TGCAGTGCTAGGGTCCAGGGGAACTATGGCTACACCTTC.